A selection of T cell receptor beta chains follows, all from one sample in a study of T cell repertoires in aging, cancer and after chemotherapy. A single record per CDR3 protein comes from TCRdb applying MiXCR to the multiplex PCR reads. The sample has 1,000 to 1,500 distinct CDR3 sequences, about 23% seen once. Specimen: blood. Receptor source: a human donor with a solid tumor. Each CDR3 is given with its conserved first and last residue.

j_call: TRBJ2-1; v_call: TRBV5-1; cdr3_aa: CASSLRQGGHNEQFF
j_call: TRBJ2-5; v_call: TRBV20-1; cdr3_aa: CSARAGGPGTQYF
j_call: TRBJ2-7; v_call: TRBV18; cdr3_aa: CASSPPFGTVIYEQYF
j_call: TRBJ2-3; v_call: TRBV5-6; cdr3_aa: CASSWGAGKGMDTQYF
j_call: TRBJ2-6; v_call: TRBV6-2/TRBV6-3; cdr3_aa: CASSYNSGANVLTF
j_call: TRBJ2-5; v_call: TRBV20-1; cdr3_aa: CSARRVAGGVETQYF
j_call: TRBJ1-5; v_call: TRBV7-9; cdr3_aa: CASSPSGVQPQHF
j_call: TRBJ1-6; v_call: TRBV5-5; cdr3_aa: CASSFSREGSPLHF
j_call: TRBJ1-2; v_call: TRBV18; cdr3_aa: CASSPPSVGDYGYTF
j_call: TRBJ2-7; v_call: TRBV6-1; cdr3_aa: CASSEPPRLQDEQYF
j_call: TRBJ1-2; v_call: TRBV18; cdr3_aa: CASSRSRQGHYGYTF
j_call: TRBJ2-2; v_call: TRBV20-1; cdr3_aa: CSAYRRETGYTGELFF
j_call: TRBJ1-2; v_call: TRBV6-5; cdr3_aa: CASSPNGGGGYTF
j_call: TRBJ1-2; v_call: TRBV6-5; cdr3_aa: CASSYSSADDGYTF
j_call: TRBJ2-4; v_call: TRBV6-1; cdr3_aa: CASSEMGLAKNIQYF
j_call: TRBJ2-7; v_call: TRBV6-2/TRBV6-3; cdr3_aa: CASSYSGEQYF
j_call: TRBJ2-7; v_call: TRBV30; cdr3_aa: CAWSPTLSGGAGEQYF
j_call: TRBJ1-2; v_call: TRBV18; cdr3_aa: CASSPLGQETNYGYTF
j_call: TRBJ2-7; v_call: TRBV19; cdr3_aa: CASSIRHGGASYEQYF
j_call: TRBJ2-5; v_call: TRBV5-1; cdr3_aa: CASCLRARQDQETQYF
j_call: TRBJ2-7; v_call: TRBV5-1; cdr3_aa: CASSLVVSPYEQYF
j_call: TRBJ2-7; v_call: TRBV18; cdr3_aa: CASSQTTGGAYEQYF
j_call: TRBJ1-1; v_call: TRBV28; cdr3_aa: CASSLHEGRGNTEAFF
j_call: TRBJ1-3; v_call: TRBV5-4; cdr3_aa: CASSQISGQGQNTIYF
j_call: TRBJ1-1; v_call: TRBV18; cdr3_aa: CASSPGAGVNTEAFF
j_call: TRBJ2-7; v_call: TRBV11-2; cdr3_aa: CASSDGGYNSYEQYF
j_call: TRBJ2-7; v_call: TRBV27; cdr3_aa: CASSWAGTPTYEQYF
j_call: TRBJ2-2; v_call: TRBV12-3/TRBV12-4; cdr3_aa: CASRETGGTGELFF
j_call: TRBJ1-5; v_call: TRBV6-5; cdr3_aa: CASSYRDDQPQHF
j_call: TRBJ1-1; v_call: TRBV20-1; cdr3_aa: CSAPGSVRLLTGSDTEAFF
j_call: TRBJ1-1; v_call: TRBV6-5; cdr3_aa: CASSEAGWGQDEAFF
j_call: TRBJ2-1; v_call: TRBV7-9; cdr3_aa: CASSLALRGESYNEQFF
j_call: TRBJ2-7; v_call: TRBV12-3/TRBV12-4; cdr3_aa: CASSPGWSEQYF
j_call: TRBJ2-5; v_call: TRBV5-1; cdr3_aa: CASSSGLAGPRGETQYF
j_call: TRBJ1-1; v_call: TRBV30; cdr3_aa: CAWSVAGGPNTEAFF